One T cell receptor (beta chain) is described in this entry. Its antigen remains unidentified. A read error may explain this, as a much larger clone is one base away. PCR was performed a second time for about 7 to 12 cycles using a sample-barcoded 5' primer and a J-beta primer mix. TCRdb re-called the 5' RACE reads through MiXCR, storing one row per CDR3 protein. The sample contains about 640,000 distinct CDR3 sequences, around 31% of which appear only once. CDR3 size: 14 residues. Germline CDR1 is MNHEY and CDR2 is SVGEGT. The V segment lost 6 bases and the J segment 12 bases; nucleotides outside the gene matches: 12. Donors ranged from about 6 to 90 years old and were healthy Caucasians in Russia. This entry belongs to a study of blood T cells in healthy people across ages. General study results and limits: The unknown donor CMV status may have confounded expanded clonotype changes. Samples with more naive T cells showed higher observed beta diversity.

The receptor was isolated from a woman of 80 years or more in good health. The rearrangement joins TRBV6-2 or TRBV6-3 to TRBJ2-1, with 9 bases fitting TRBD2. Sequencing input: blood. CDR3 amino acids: CASRQTSGVTVQFF. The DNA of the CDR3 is TGTGCCAGCAGGCAGACTAGCGGTGTTACAGTGCAGTTCTTC.